Listed below are T cell receptor beta chains from one sample, sequenced in a study of blood T cell repertoires in COVID-19. Only in-frame clones appear in the TCRdb table, and some are missing; sequencing was by immunoSEQ multiplex PCR. This sample has 60,000 to 90,000 clones, with approximately 84% found just once. Sequenced material: peripheral blood. These receptors originate from a man between 60 and 75 years old with COVID-19, enrolled during active disease. Both conserved end residues are part of each CDR3. D genes are given only for firm matches. Rows give clone size only sometimes, using once, few, many, or a class for an expanded clone.

d_call	v_call	j_call	clone_size	cdr3_aa	cdr3_nt
.	TRBV10-3	TRBJ1-1	.	CAISESVGRTEAFF	TGTGCCATCAGTGAGTCGGTGGGCCGGACTGAAGCTTTCTTT
TRBD1	TRBV19	TRBJ1-4	.	CASNPRQGQEKLFF	TGTGCCAGCAACCCCCGACAGGGCCAAGAAAAACTGTTTTTT
TRBD2	TRBV7-6	TRBJ2-3	.	CASSPFASGSWDTQYF	TGTGCCAGCAGCCCCTTCGCTAGCGGGAGTTGGGATACGCAGTATTTT
.	TRBV5-4	TRBJ1-4	once	CASSWGGGDRDEKLFF	TGTGCCAGCAGCTGGGGAGGGGGAGACCGGGATGAAAAACTGTTTTTT
TRBD1	TRBV14	TRBJ1-1	.	CASKKDRANEAFF	TGTGCCAGCAAGAAGGACAGGGCCAATGAAGCTTTCTTT
TRBD2	TRBV2	TRBJ2-2	.	CASSEASGKNGGELFF	TGTGCCAGCAGTGAGGCTAGCGGGAAGAATGGCGGGGAGCTGTTTTTT
.	TRBV5-1	TRBJ1-6	.	CASSQGLYSYNSPLHF	TGCGCCAGCAGCCAGGGACTTTACTCCTATAATTCACCCCTCCACTTT
.	TRBV3-1/TRBV3-2	TRBJ1-2	.	CASSHRGGEEDGYTF	TGTGCCAGCAGCCATCGGGGGGGCGAGGAGGATGGCTACACCTTC
TRBD2	TRBV7-7	TRBJ2-7	.	CASSHYKTSGRVEGSYEQYF	TGTGCCAGCAGCCATTATAAGACTAGCGGGAGAGTAGAGGGCTCCTACGAGCAGTACTTC
.	TRBV24-1	TRBJ1-5	few	CATSDRSDQPQHF	TGTGCCACCAGTGATCGGAGTGATCAGCCCCAGCATTTT
.	TRBV2	TRBJ2-5	.	CASSALASQETQYF	TGTGCCAGCAGTGCCCTGGCCAGCCAAGAGACCCAGTACTTC
.	TRBV5-1	TRBJ2-1	.	CASSTTISYNEQFF	TGCGCCAGCAGCACTACTATCTCCTACAATGAGCAGTTCTTC
TRBD1	TRBV9	TRBJ1-6	.	CASTQGQGANSPLHF	TGTGCCAGCACCCAGGGACAGGGGGCGAACTCACCCCTCCACTTT
.	TRBV2	TRBJ1-2	.	CASSFDPDRSNYGYTF	TGTGCCAGCAGTTTCGACCCAGACAGGAGTAACTATGGCTACACCTTC
.	TRBV7-3	TRBJ2-2	.	CASSLGGNTGELFF	TGTGCCAGCAGCTTAGGAGGGAACACCGGGGAGCTGTTTTTT
TRBD2	TRBV5-1	TRBJ2-7	.	CASSLAASGGTTSYEQYF	TGCGCCAGCAGCTTGGCGGCTAGCGGGGGGACAACATCCTACGAGCAGTACTTC
.	TRBV6-4	TRBJ1-1	.	CASSPQSGNTEAFF	TGTGCCAGCAGCCCCCAGTCAGGTAACACTGAAGCTTTCTTT
TRBD2	TRBV10-3	TRBJ2-7	few	CAISSGPRGAYEQYF	TGTGCCATCTCGTCGGGTCCCCGGGGGGCCTACGAGCAGTACTTC
.	TRBV6-5	TRBJ2-7	.	CATQRGGAYEQYF	TGTGCCACCCAGAGGGGGGGGGCCTACGAGCAGTACTTC
TRBD1	TRBV19	TRBJ1-5	.	CASRRGTGDSNQPQHF	TGTGCCAGTAGGCGCGGGACAGGGGATAGCAATCAGCCCCAGCATTTT
.	TRBV6-5	TRBJ1-5	.	CASSTTGNDNQPQHF	TGTGCCAGCAGTACCACAGGGAACGACAATCAGCCCCAGCATTTT
.	TRBV18	TRBJ2-7	once	CASSVQGTISYEQYF	TGTGCCAGCTCAGTCCAGGGAACCATCTCCTACGAGCAGTACTTC
.	TRBV4-2	TRBJ2-1	many	CASSQEGGPYSEQFF	TGTGCCAGCAGCCAAGAAGGGGGACCTTACAGTGAGCAGTTCTTC
TRBD1	TRBV7-9	TRBJ2-2	few	CASSIQGWELFF	TGTGCCAGCAGCATACAGGGGTGGGAGCTGTTTTTT
.	TRBV5-5	TRBJ1-5	.	CASSSGTANQPQHF	TGTGCCAGCAGCTCCGGAACAGCTAATCAGCCCCAGCATTTT